A single TCR beta chain is shown here with its context. This sample is drawn from a study of T cell responses to AZD1222 COVID-19 vaccine. Trimming cost V 5 bases and J 0 bases, with 12 bases left between them. CDR1 is SGHRS, CDR2 YFSETQ, per germline. The CDR3 is 14 residues long. The data were produced by immunoSEQ multiplex PCR, yet TCRdb's version contains in-frame clones alone and is incomplete. The sample has approximately 120,000 clones; roughly 87% are singletons. The chain links TRBV5-1 to TRBJ2-7; D might be TRBD1 (5 bases). The material was peripheral blood, obtained on day 0 of AZD1222 vaccination. This receptor was identified in an adult in good health. In DNA form, the CDR3 reads TGCGCCAGCAGGCCGGTGGACAACTCCTACGAGCAGTACTTC. Translated: CASRPVDNSYEQYF.